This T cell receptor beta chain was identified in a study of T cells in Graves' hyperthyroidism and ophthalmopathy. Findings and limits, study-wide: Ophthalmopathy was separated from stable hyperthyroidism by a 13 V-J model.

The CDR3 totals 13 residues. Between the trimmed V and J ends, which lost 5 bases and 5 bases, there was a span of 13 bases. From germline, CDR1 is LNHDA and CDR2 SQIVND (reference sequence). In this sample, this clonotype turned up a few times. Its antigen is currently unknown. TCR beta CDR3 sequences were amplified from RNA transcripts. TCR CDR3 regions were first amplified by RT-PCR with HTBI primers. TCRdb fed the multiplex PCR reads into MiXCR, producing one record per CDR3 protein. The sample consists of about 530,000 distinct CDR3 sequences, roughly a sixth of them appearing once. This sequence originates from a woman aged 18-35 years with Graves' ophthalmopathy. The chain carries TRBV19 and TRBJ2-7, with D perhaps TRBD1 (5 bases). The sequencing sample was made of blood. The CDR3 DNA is TGTGCCAGTAGTCAGGGTTTCAGAGACGAGCAGTACTTC. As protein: CASSQGFRDEQYF.